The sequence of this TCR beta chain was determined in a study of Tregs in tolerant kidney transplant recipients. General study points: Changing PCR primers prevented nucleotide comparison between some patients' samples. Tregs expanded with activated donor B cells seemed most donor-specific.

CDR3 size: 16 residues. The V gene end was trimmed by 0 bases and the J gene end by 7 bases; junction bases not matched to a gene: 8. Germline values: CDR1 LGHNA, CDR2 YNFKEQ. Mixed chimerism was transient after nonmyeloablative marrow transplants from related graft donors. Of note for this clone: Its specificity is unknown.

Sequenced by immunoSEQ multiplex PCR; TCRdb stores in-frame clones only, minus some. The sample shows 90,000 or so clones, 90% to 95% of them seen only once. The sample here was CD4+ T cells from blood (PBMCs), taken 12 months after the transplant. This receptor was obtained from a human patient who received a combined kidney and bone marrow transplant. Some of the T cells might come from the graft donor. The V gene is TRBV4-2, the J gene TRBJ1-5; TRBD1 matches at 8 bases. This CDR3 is CASSQDPPGGVQPQHF. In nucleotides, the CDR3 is TGTGCCAGCAGCCAAGATCCCCCAGGGGGCGTCCAGCCCCAGCATTTT.